This T cell receptor (beta chain) is from a study of blood T cell repertoires in COVID-19. This clone was counted between two and nine times. CDR1 MGHRA and CDR2 YSYEKL come from the germline V gene. V dropped 4 bases and J dropped 3; count of bases not matched to a gene: 5. CDR3 length: 15 residues. As handled by the study authors: Amplification of reference gene primers was used by the study to estimate nucleated cell counts. TCRdb's table, derived via immunoSEQ multiplex PCR, lists solely in-frame clones and lacks some. The V and J calls and clone size come from that table; D and trimming were worked out from the DNA. The data contain under 250,000 clones, under 85% of them singletons.

The sequencing input was peripheral blood. This receptor was obtained from a man aged 25 to 40 who had recovered from COVID-19. The V and J genes are TRBV4-1 and TRBJ1-1; 10 positions agree with TRBD1. The CDR3 loop reads CASSPYGQGDTEAFF. For the CDR3, the DNA is TGCGCCAGCAGCCCATACGGACAGGGGGACACTGAAGCTTTCTTT.